This T cell receptor beta chain derives from a study of T cells in Graves' hyperthyroidism and ophthalmopathy. To note about this clonotype: Its specificity is unknown.

10 ml of fresh peripheral blood supplied the PBMCs. Researchers took RNA transcripts and amplified the TCR beta CDR3 regions from them. First-round RT-PCR of the TCR CDR3 relied on the HTBI primer set. TCRdb ran MiXCR on the multiplex PCR reads and lists one entry per CDR3 protein. The table shows roughly 740,000 distinct CDR3 sequences, with approximately 16% occurring only once. Notes on the study in general: A model built on 13 V-J features separated ophthalmopathy from stable hyperthyroidism. Most thyroid clonotypes with frequency above 0.001 were detected in blood.

CDR1 is MNHNS, CDR2 SASEGT, per germline. Trimming removed 0 bases at V and 0 bases at J, with 10 bases between. This CDR3 spans 16 amino acids. The sequence derives from a man between 18 and 29 years old with Graves' hyperthyroidism. This chain uses TRBV6-1 with TRBJ2-3, with D maybe TRBD1 (6 bases). The sequenced sample was blood. This chain's CDR3 is CASSEAEGQSTDTQYF. In DNA, the CDR3 is TGTGCCAGCAGTGAAGCTGAAGGACAGAGCACAGATACGCAGTATTTT.